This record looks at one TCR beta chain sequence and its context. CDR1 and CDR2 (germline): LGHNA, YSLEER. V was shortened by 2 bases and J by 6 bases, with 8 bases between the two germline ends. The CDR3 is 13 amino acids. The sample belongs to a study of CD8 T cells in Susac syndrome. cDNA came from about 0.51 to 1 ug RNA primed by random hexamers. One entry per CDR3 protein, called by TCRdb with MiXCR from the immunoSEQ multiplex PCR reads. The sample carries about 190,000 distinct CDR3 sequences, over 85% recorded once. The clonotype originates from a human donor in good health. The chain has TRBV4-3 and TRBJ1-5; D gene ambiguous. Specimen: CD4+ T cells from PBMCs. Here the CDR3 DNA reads TGCGCCAGCAGCCAATCCCGAGGTCAGCCCCAGCATTTT. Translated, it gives CASSQSRGQPQHF.